A selection of T cell receptor beta chains follows, all from one sample in a study of T cells in localized non-small cell lung cancer. Method: immunoSEQ multiplex PCR; TCRdb's copy keeps in-frame clones and lacks some. Of roughly 2,600 clones listed, around a quarter are singletons. Source: lung tumor tissue, taken before any cancer treatment. The receptors were gathered from a female donor over 55 with stage III lung adenocarcinoma. Each CDR3 is given without its conserved first and last residue.

V gene	CDR3 protein
TRBV11-3	ASSLEGSGRAYNEQF
TRBV11-3	ASSLAGVVAEQY
TRBV5-1	ASSLSTGSNGNTIY
TRBV28	ASSLYRGVDGYT
TRBV6-8	ATGGSFYGYT
TRBV6-8	ASSDSQDTGELF
TRBV6-8	ASTPRLGTNTEAF
TRBV30	AWGGGRAEGTEAF
TRBV10-3	AISESVEGPDTQY
TRBV6-8	ASSHGLASGELF
TRBV30	ACKQGELYEQY
TRBV7-6	ASSFLTGGPDTQY
TRBV2	ASSEATTYEQY
TRBV11-3	ASSRKRLAGGPYEQY
TRBV1	ASSTSRENEQY
TRBV6-8	ASRRAGTTGELF
TRBV28	ASSPPGGLHGYT